The 6 T cell receptor beta chains reported below all come from one sample, sequenced in a study of T cell repertoires in cytomegalovirus infection. For these receptors, no antigen is known. One entry per CDR3 protein results from TCRdb running MiXCR on the reads. The data show about 330,000 distinct CDR3 sequences, roughly 34% seen once. Sequenced here: cultured PBMCs, sampled from culture after CMV antigen stimulation. The receptors originated from a human donor in good health (CMV status not recorded). Some clones in this sample may be carry-over from other donors' samples.

The V and J genes are TRBV9 and TRBJ2-1, with D hard to call. The germline CDR1 and CDR2 sequences are SGDLS and YYNGEE. There are 15 residues in the CDR3. V lost 0 bases to trimming and J lost 2 bases, with 9 bases between them. CDR3 nucleotides: TGTGCCAGCAGCGTAGGAAGTGCGCCCTACAATGAGCAGTTCTTC. This translates into CASSVGSAPYNEQFF.

This clonotype showed up just a few times. The chain links TRBV4-1 to TRBJ1-3; TRBD1 might be the D (6 bases). The CDR3 covers 13 residues. Per germline, CDR1 MGHRA and CDR2 YSYEKL. V was shortened by 3 bases and J by 9 bases, with 12 bases between the two germline ends. The CDR3, as DNA: TGCGCCAGCAGCCAGGACAGTTCGGGCACCATATATTTT. This translates into CASSQDSSGTIYF.

This clonotype came up a few times. The rearrangement joins TRBV4-1 to TRBJ2-1; no clear D gene. Trimming stripped 0 bases from V and 15 bases from J, with 15 bases between. Germline assignment: CDR1 MGHRA and CDR2 YSYEKL. This CDR3 is 13 amino acids long. In DNA, the CDR3 is TGCGCCAGCAGCCAAGAAGATGCAGCGATCCCGTTCTTC. Translating gives CASSQEDAAIPFF.

The chain links TRBV7-4 to TRBJ2-1, with D possibly being TRBD1 (6 bases). V was shortened by 5 bases and J by 10 bases, with 9 bases between the two germline ends. CDR3 size: 11 residues. Germline lookup yields CDR1 SGHVT and CDR2 SQSDAQ. The CDR3 here is CASSAGTEQFF. In DNA form, the CDR3 reads TGTGCCAGCAGCGCCGGGACAGAGCAGTTCTTC.

This chain links TRBV2 with TRBJ2-7, with a weak D call TRBD2 (6 bases). V lost 6 bases to trimming and J lost 7 bases, with 13 bases between them. Germline values: CDR1 SNHLY, CDR2 FYNNEI. The CDR3 covers 12 residues. Here the CDR3 DNA reads TGTGCCAGCAGCTTGGGACTTGCAGAGCAGTACGTC. The encoded protein is CASSLGLAEQYV.

The chain links TRBV4-3 to TRBJ2-5; D remains ambiguous. V dropped 5 bases and J dropped 5 bases, with 12 bases sitting between them. Looked up from germline, CDR1 is LGHNA and CDR2 is YSLEER. CDR3 size: 13 residues. The CDR3 nucleotides are TGCGCCAGCAGCGGGAATGTCGGGGAGACCCAGTACTTC. Protein: CASSGNVGETQYF.